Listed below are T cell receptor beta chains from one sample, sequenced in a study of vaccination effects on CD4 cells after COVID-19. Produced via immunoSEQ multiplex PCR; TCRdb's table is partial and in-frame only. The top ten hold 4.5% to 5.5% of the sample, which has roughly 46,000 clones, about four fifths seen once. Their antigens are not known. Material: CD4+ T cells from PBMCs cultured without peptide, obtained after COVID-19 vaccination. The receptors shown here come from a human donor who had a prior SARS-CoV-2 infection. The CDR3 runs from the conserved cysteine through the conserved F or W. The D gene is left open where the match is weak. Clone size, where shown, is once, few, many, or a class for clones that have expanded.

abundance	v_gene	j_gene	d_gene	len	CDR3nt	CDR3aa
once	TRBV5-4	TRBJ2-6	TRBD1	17	TGTGCCAGCAGCTTATGGACAGGGAACTCTGGGGCCAACGTCCTGACTTTC	CASSLWTGNSGANVLTF
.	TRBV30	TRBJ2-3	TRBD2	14	TGTGCCTGGAGCCTAGCGGGGGGCACAGATACGCAGTATTTT	CAWSLAGGTDTQYF
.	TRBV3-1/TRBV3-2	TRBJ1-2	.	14	TGTGCCAGCAGCCAAGCGGCAGGGGAGATGGGCTACACCTTC	CASSQAAGEMGYTF
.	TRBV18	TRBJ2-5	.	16	TGTGCCAGCTCACCAAATGTGCCGGGGACGCAAGAGACCCAGTACTTC	CASSPNVPGTQETQYF
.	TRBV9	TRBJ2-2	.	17	TGTGCCAGCAGCCCCTTCGAAGCGCGGTCGAACACCGGGGAGCTGTTTTTT	CASSPFEARSNTGELFF
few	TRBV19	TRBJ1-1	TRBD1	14	TGTGCCAGTAGCCAAGACAGGGTGAACACTGAAGCTTTCTTT	CASSQDRVNTEAFF
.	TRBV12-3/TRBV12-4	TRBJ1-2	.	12	TGTGCCAGCAGTTTAGGGGGCGGGGGCTACACCTTC	CASSLGGGGYTF
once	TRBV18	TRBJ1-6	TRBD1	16	TGTGCCAGCTCACCACCAACAGGGGCAAACGGCTCACCCCTCCACTTT	CASSPPTGANGSPLHF
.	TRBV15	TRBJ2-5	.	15	TGTGCCACCAGCAGAGATCCGGGACAAGAAGAGACCCAGTACTTC	CATSRDPGQEETQYF
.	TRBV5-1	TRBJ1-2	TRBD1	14	TGCGCCAGCAGCTTACCCGGGACAGGCCATGGCTACACCTTC	CASSLPGTGHGYTF
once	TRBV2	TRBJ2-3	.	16	TGTGCCAGCAGTGGCGGCGGGATAGGCTTTATGGATACGCAGTATTTT	CASSGGGIGFMDTQYF
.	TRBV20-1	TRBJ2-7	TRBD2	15	TGCAGTGCTAGTTTGCGGGAGGGCCTAGTTCGCGAGCAGTACTTC	CSASLREGLVREQYF
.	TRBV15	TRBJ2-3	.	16	TGTGCCACCAGCGGAGGGAAAGGAGCGAACACAGATACGCAGTATTTT	CATSGGKGANTDTQYF
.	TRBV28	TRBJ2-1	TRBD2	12	TGTGCCAGCAGACTCCGGGACTATAAGCAGTTCTTC	CASRLRDYKQFF
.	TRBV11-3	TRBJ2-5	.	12	TGTGCCAGCAGCTTAGGCGGGGTGACCCAGTACTTC	CASSLGGVTQYF